Included here is one T cell receptor (beta chain) sequence, with context. Its target is not known. This sample's RNA came from whole unsorted tissue. A modified ARM-PCR protocol with three rounds of nested PCR amplified TCRbeta. Via MiXCR, TCRdb re-called the multiplex PCR reads, giving one row per CDR3 protein. The table includes 91,000 or so distinct CDR3 sequences, about 67% detected once. The V end lost 11 bases, the J end lost 8 bases, and 21 bases lay between the germline ends. The CDR3 extends over 13 amino acids. CDR1 is MNHNS, CDR2 SASEGT, per germline. This sample is part of a study of tumor and adjacent non-tumor tissue in lung cancer. On the study more broadly: Each sample yielded about 4.17 million productive TCRbeta reads on average. Regarding the study as a whole: TCR diversity was significantly greater in tumor than normal lung tissue. Patients with more diverse tumor TCRs had worse survival. Tumor repertoires had a smaller top 100 clone share than normal lung.

This chain connects TRBV6-1 to TRBJ1-2; TRBD1 is a possible D gene (5 bases). The sequence was obtained from a man aged 55-75 years with non-small cell lung cancer. The sequencing input was lung tumor tissue. In DNA form, the CDR3 reads TGTGCCGTGGATAGGGGTGGATGTTGGGGCTACACCTTC. Translated: CAVDRGGCWGYTF.